This T cell receptor beta chain was found in a study of blood T cell repertoires in COVID-19. In the study overall: Sites across the United States, Italy and Spain contributed samples from acute and convalescent COVID-19. From T cells, B-cell-depleted T cells, or PBMCs came the material, which was cDNA or gDNA.

Original analysis: Nucleated cell counts were estimated from reference gene primer amplification. The protocol was immunoSEQ multiplex PCR, while the TCRdb copy is restricted to in-frame clones and leaves out a portion. D and trimming were read from the DNA, whereas the V and J calls and clone size are those reported in that table. Of about 320,000 clones listed, roughly 85% are singletons. Sequenced: peripheral blood. This receptor was taken from a human donor in a cohort sampled during active COVID-19.

This CDR3 reads CAWSIGTYYEQYF. The CDR3 nucleotides are TGTGCCTGGAGTATTGGGACATACTACGAGCAGTACTTC. The chain is built from TRBV30 and TRBJ2-7; weak D call: TRBD1 (6 bases). Germline CDR1 GTSNPN, CDR2 SVGIG (reference sequence). V was shortened by 2 bases and J by 3 bases, with 11 bases between the two germline ends. CDR3 size: 13 residues. Full variable domain (outside the CDR3, taken from reference TRBV30 and TRBJ2-7): SQTIHQWPATLVQPVGSPLSLECTVEGTSNPNLYWYRQAAGRGLQLLFYSVGIGQISSEVPQNLSASRPQDRQFILSSKKLLLSDSGFYLCAWSIGTYYEQYFGPGTRLTVT.